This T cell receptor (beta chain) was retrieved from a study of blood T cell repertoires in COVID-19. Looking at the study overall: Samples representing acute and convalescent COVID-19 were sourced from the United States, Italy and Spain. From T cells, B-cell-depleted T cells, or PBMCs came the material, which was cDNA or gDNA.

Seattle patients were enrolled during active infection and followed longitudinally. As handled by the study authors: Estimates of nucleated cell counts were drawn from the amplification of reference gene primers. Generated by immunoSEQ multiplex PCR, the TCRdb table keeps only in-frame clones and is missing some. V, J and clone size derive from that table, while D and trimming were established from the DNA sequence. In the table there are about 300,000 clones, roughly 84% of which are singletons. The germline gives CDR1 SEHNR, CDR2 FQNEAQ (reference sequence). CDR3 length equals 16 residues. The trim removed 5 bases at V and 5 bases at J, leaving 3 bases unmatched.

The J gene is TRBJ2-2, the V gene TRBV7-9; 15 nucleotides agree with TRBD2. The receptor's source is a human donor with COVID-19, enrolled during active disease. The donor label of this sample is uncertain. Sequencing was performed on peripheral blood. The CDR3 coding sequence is TGTGCCAGCAGCCTCGGACTAGCGGGAGGGACCGGGGAGCTGTTTTTT. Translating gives CASSLGLAGGTGELFF. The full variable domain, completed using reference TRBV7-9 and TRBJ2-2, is DTGVSQNPRHKITKRGQNVTFRCDPISEHNRLYWYRQTLGQGPEFLTYFQNEAQLEKSRLLSDRFSAERPKGSFSTLEIQRTEQGDSAMYLCASSLGLAGGTGELFFGEGSRLTVL.